The 27 T cell receptor beta chains in this list originate from one sample, sequenced in a study of radiotherapy plus CTLA-4 blockade in lung cancer. Data came from immunoSEQ multiplex PCR; TCRdb stores just in-frame clones and leaves some out. The sample has 70,000 to 95,000 clones, approximately 83% seen once; the top ten hold roughly 15%. The sample here was peripheral blood, taken from a patient treated with radiotherapy plus ipilimumab. Receptor source: a human donor with non-small cell lung cancer that progressed on radiotherapy plus ipilimumab.

The gene calls are TRBV5-6 and TRBJ2-1; the match to TRBD1 covers 8 bases. V lost 4 bases and J lost 5; bases outside the gene matches: 14. The CDR3 is 17 amino acids. CDR1 is SGHDT, CDR2 YYEEEE, per germline. The CDR3 nucleotides read TGTGCCAGCAGCACTAACAGGGGGTTAGGGTCGGACAATGAGCAGTTCTTC. Amino acids: CASSTNRGLGSDNEQFF.

The chain carries TRBV7-9 and TRBJ1-1; D gene ambiguous. This CDR3 is built from 13 residues. Looked up from germline, CDR1 is SEHNR and CDR2 is FQNEAQ (reference sequence). The germline V and J ends were trimmed by 0 bases and 6 bases, with 8 bases remaining between them. The CDR3 DNA is TGTGCCAGCAGCTTAGCCGGGAAGGCTGAAGCTTTCTTT. Its translation is CASSLAGKAEAFF. Looking up the rest from reference TRBV7-9 and TRBJ1-1 gives the full variable domain: DTGVSQNPRHKITKRGQNVTFRCDPISEHNRLYWYRQTLGQGPEFLTYFQNEAQLEKSRLLSDRFSAERPKGSFSTLEIQRTEQGDSAMYLCASSLAGKAEAFFGQGTRLTVV.

V usage is TRBV20-1 and J usage is TRBJ2-3; D ambiguous. Germline assignment: CDR1 DFQATT and CDR2 SNEGSKA (reference sequence). The ends were cut back, 4 bases at V and 7 bases at J, with 9 bases in the middle. The CDR3 consists of 11 residues. Here the CDR3 DNA reads TGCAGTGCTACCGTATCAAATACGCAGTATTTT. This translates into CSATVSNTQYF.

The chain carries TRBV7-2 and TRBJ2-1; 8 bases map to TRBD2. The CDR3 contains 15 residues. The V gene end was trimmed by 2 bases and the J gene end by 9 bases; junction bases not matched to a gene: 9. The germline gives CDR1 SGHTA, CDR2 FQGNSA. The chain's CDR3 is CASSLSGLGSGEQFF. The CDR3 DNA reads TGTGCCAGCAGCTTATCGGGACTAGGGTCAGGTGAGCAGTTCTTC.

CDR3 nucleotides: TGTGCCAGCAGCTCACTTGCCCAGTACTTC. This gives the protein CASSSLAQYF. The rearrangement uses TRBV7-9 and TRBJ2-5; no clear D gene. Between the trimmed V and J ends, which lost 4 bases and 9 bases, there was a span of 6 bases. There are 10 residues in the CDR3. CDR1 SEHNR and CDR2 FQNEAQ come from the germline V gene (reference sequence).

This clone was detected a few times. The chain has TRBV2 and TRBJ2-3; D perhaps matches TRBD2 (5 bases). V lost 5 bases to trimming and J lost 2 bases, with 8 bases between them. Germline assignment: CDR1 SNHLY and CDR2 FYNNEI. CDR3 length: 13 residues. The CDR3 reads CASSSGPTDTQYF. The CDR3 DNA reads TGTGCCAGCAGTAGCGGACCCACAGATACGCAGTATTTT.

This chain uses TRBV10-3 with TRBJ2-2; 7 nucleotides align to TRBD2. The CDR3 runs to 12 residues. CDR1 is ENHRY and CDR2 is SYGVKD in the germline V gene. J lost 4 bases, V lost 11 bases, and 4 bases had no gene match. In DNA, the CDR3 is TGTGCCGGGACGGGGGGCACCGGGGAGCTGTTTTTT. It is translated as CAGTGGTGELFF.

This rearrangement joins TRBV19 to TRBJ2-1; D gene ambiguous. CDR1 LNHDA and CDR2 SQIVND come from the germline V gene (reference sequence). CDR3 length: 13 amino acids. Trimming removed 5 bases at V and 2 bases at J, with 7 bases between. The CDR3 here is CASSPRPYNEQFF. CDR3 sequence (DNA): TGTGCCAGTAGTCCTAGACCCTACAATGAGCAGTTCTTC.

The chain combines TRBV7-8 with TRBJ1-2; D uncertain. The CDR3 has 12 amino acids. CDR1 and CDR2 (germline): SGHVS, FQNEAQ. Between the trimmed V and J ends, which lost 0 bases and 8 bases, there was a span of 7 bases. Here the CDR3 DNA reads TGTGCCAGCAGCTTAGCCGGGAACGGCTACACCTTC. It codes for CASSLAGNGYTF.

The chain combines TRBV5-4 with TRBJ2-1; D is perhaps TRBD1 or TRBD2 (5 bases each). The CDR3 has 14 amino acids. Trimming shortened V by 4 bases and J by 12 bases, and 20 bases separated the two germline ends. Germline values: CDR1 SGHNT, CDR2 YYREEE (reference sequence). The CDR3 nucleotides are TGTGCCAGCAGCCGGCCGGGACCCGGGGTAGGGCAGTTCTTC. It codes for CASSRPGPGVGQFF.

The chain joins TRBV27 to TRBJ2-7; weak D call: TRBD1 (5 bases). Per germline, CDR1 MNHEY and CDR2 SMNVEV (reference sequence). V was shortened by 2 bases and J by 2 bases, with 10 bases between the two germline ends. The CDR3 covers 14 residues. As DNA, the CDR3 is TGTGCCAGCAGTTTAAAAGTGACAGCCTACGAGCAGTACTTC. Translating it yields CASSLKVTAYEQYF.

The genes are TRBV11-3 and TRBJ2-3; 9 bases line up with TRBD1. Looked up from germline, CDR1 is SGHNT and CDR2 is YENEEA. The J segment lost 1 base and the V segment lost 5 bases, leaving 4 bases of the junction unmatched. The CDR3 sequence is 15 residues long. CDR3 in DNA: TGTGCCAGCAGCAACCGGGACAGGGGCACAGATACGCAGTATTTT. Protein sequence: CASSNRDRGTDTQYF.

The chain combines TRBV15 with TRBJ2-5; D is uncertain. The CDR3 covers 14 residues. V lost 3 bases to trimming and J lost 5 bases, with 13 bases between them. Germline-derived CDR1 and CDR2 are LNHNV and YYDKDF (reference sequence). The CDR3: CATSRQQWLETQYF. The CDR3 DNA follows: TGTGCCACCAGCAGGCAACAGTGGCTCGAGACCCAGTACTTC. The whole variable domain, remainder taken from reference TRBV15 and TRBJ2-5, is DAMVIQNPRYQVTQFGKPVTLSCSQTLNHNVMYWYQQKSSQAPKLLFHYYDKDFNNEADTPDNFQSRRPNTSFCFLDIRSPGLGDTAMYLCATSRQQWLETQYFGPGTRLLVL.

This rearrangement joins TRBV18 to TRBJ2-1; 9 nucleotides agree with TRBD1. Germline-derived CDR1 and CDR2 are KGHSH and LQKENI. V gave up 6 bases and J gave up 9 bases; unmatched junction bases: 9. This CDR3 is 14 amino acids long. CDR3 in amino acids: CASSHGTGSGEQFF. The CDR3 region has the DNA TGTGCCAGCTCGCACGGGACAGGGAGTGGTGAGCAGTTCTTC.

The chain uses TRBV27 and TRBJ1-4; 7 nucleotides match TRBD1. CDR3 length: 14 residues. CDR1 and CDR2 (germline): MNHEY, SMNVEV (reference sequence). The J segment lost 3 bases and the V segment lost 6 bases, leaving 4 bases of the junction unmatched. DNA of the CDR3: TGTGCCAGCAGACCCGGGACAGCTAATGAAAAACTGTTTTTT. Its protein product is CASRPGTANEKLFF.

This chain links TRBV5-6 with TRBJ1-1; D uncertain. CDR1 and CDR2 from the germline V gene are SGHDT and YYEEEE. The V end lost 2 bases, the J end lost 0 bases, and 11 bases lay between the germline ends. The CDR3 is made up of 15 amino acids. The CDR3 DNA reads TGTGCCAGCAGCTTAGGAGGGATAATGAACACTGAAGCTTTCTTT. Its protein is CASSLGGIMNTEAFF.

This chain uses TRBV7-6 with TRBJ2-7; TRBD2 matches 8 bases. This CDR3 has 16 amino acids. With 1 base clipped from V and 2 bases from J, the junction kept 7 bases outside the gene matches. CDR1 and CDR2 (germline): SGHVS, FNYEAQ. The CDR3 is CASSLGGSGGPYEQYF. The CDR3 DNA sequence: TGTGCCAGCAGCTTAGGGGGGTCGGGAGGGCCCTACGAGCAGTACTTC.

A few counts support this clone. The chain couples TRBV14 to TRBJ1-2; D ambiguous. V was pared by 1 base and J by 4 bases, with 7 bases between. The CDR3 runs 13 residues. Per germline, CDR1 SGHDN and CDR2 FVKESK. The CDR3 DNA follows: TGTGCCAGCAGCCAAGGGAGATCCTATGGCTACACCTTC. It yields the protein CASSQGRSYGYTF. Full variable domain (missing parts from reference TRBV14 and TRBJ1-2): EAGVTQFPSHSVIEKGQTVTLRCDPISGHDNLYWYRRVMGKEIKFLLHFVKESKQDESGMPNNRFLAERTGGTYSTLKVQPAELEDSGVYFCASSQGRSYGYTFGSGTRLTVV.

This chain links TRBV25-1 with TRBJ1-1, with 7 positions matching TRBD1. V lost 10 bases, J lost 0 bases, and 11 bases stayed unmatched. The CDR3 runs 15 residues. Per germline, CDR1 MGHDK and CDR2 SYGVNS. CDR3 amino acids: CATMTGFGMNTEAFF. In DNA form, the CDR3 reads TGTGCCACCATGACAGGGTTTGGCATGAACACTGAAGCTTTCTTT. Together with reference TRBV25-1 and TRBJ1-1, the CDR3 gives the full variable domain: EADIYQTPRYLVIGTGKKITLECSQTMGHDKMYWYQQDPGMELHLIHYSYGVNSTEKGDLSSESTVSRIRTEHFPLTLESARPSHTSQYLCATMTGFGMNTEAFFGQGTRLTVV.

J is TRBJ2-2 and V is TRBV30; 7 nucleotides match TRBD1. CDR1 is GTSNPN, CDR2 SVGIG, per germline (reference sequence). The junction had 0 bases not matched to a gene; V was cut back by 2 bases and J by 0 bases. The CDR3 contains 14 residues. CDR3 loop: CAWSQGANTGELFF. Written as DNA, the CDR3 is TGTGCCTGGAGTCAGGGGGCGAACACCGGGGAGCTGTTTTTT. The variable domain in full, with the rest retrieved from reference TRBV30 and TRBJ2-2, is SQTIHQWPATLVQPVGSPLSLECTVEGTSNPNLYWYRQAAGRGLQLLFYSVGIGQISSEVPQNLSASRPQDRQFILSSKKLLLSDSGFYLCAWSQGANTGELFFGEGSRLTVL.

This chain links TRBV27 with TRBJ1-5; 8 bases fit TRBD1. This CDR3 has 17 residues. J gave up 3 bases and V 6 bases, and 13 bases lay outside the gene matches. The germline V gene has CDR1 MNHEY and CDR2 SMNVEV (reference sequence). CDR3 bases: TGTGCCAGCAGCGCCACCAGCGGACAGGGTTTCAATCAGCCCCAGCATTTT. Its translation: CASSATSGQGFNQPQHF.

The rearrangement uses TRBV5-5 and TRBJ2-5, with TRBD2 identical over 11 bases. The CDR3 sequence is 15 residues long. Germline values: CDR1 SGHKS, CDR2 YYEKEE (reference sequence). J was trimmed by 2 bases and V by 2 bases; bases with no gene match: 2. The CDR3 protein is CASSFSGGAQETQYF. DNA for the CDR3: TGTGCCAGCAGCTTTAGCGGGGGGGCTCAAGAGACCCAGTACTTC.

V gene TRBV11-2 combines with J gene TRBJ1-1; D perhaps matches TRBD1 (5 bases). The germline gives CDR1 SGHAT, CDR2 FQNNGV. There are 15 residues in the CDR3. Trimming left V 7 bases short and J 4 bases short, with 19 bases between. The CDR3 nucleotides are TGTGCCAGCACCTCCCAGGGCGGAATTACCACTGAAGCTTTCTTT. It specifies CASTSQGGITTEAFF.

The V and J genes are TRBV5-5 and TRBJ1-5; 9 bases align to TRBD1. The CDR3 totals 15 residues. J lost 6 bases, V lost 5 bases, and 9 bases had no gene match. CDR1 and CDR2 (germline): SGHKS, YYEKEE (reference sequence). The CDR3 region is CASSVTGGASQPQHF. Here the CDR3 DNA reads TGTGCCAGCAGTGTCACAGGGGGCGCGAGTCAGCCCCAGCATTTT.

The V gene is TRBV13, the J gene TRBJ1-2; D remains unclear. This CDR3 contains 16 residues. The germline CDR1 and CDR2 sequences are PRHDT and FYEKMQ (reference sequence). Trimming took 1 base from V and 4 from J, leaving 16 bases between them. CDR3: CASSLVSTTRAYGYTF. The DNA for the CDR3 is TGTGCCAGCAGCTTAGTATCGACCACTCGGGCCTATGGCTACACCTTC.

Here the CDR3 DNA reads TGTGCCAGCAGCCTAGGACAGGGGGGGATCAATGAGCAGTTCTTC. This gives the protein CASSLGQGGINEQFF. The chain couples TRBV7-9 to TRBJ2-1, with 10 positions matching TRBD1. Losses at the gene ends were 5 bases for V and 6 bases for J; bases not matched to a gene: 7. The CDR3 has 15 residues. Germline V lookup: CDR1 SEHNR, CDR2 FQNEAQ (reference sequence).

The gene calls are TRBV28 and TRBJ2-5; TRBD2 agrees at 9 bases. The germline V gene encodes CDR1 MDHEN and CDR2 SYDVKM. CDR3 length: 15 residues. Unmatched junction bases numbered 10, after V lost 5 bases and J lost 6 bases. CDR3 amino acids: CASSTSGGRAKTQYF. The CDR3 DNA reads TGTGCCAGCAGTACGAGCGGGGGGCGGGCCAAGACCCAGTACTTC.